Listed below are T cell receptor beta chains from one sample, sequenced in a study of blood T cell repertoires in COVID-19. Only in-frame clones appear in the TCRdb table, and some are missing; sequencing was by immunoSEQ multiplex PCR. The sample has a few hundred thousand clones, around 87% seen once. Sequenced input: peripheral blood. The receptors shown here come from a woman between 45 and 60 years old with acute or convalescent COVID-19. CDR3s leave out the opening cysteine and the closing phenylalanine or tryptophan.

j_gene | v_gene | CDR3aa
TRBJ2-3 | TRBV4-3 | ASSQAASGSADTQY
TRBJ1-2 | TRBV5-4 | AVPPSRTSYGYT
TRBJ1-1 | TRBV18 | ASSPLQIRGLVNTEAF
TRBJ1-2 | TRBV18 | ASSPLTGYGYT
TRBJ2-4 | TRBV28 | ASSGGQGAKNIQY
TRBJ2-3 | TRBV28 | ASQGQGTDTQY
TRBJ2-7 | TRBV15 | ATSSRDKRGTYEQY
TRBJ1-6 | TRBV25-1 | ASSGTVSSPLH
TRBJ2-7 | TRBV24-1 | AASARPGSYEQY
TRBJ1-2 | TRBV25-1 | ASSPSPGGDYGYT
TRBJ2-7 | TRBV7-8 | ASSLGFIFGGHEQY
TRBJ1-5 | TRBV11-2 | ASSVDSSNQPQH
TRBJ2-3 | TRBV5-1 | ASSALGIGADTQY
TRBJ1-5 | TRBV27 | ASSLTGGVLNQPQH
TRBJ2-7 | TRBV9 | ASSVASPPYEQY
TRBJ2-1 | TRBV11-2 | ASSFRGINEQF
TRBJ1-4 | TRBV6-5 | ASKEVGFEKLF
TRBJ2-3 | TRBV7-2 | ASSLGTSTDTQY
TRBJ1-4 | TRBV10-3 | AIRSTLGETTNEKLF
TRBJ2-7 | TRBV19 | ASSTGGSRDEQY
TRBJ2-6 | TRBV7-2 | ASSLREVQGAAGANVLT
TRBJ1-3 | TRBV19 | ASSLDRGAGNTIY
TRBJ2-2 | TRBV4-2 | ASSQGTTGGKNTGELF
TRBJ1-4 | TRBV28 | ASSLRREEEKLF
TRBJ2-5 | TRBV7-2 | ASSLVGDLGGLETQY
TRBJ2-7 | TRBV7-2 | ASSLAGAGTLGEQY
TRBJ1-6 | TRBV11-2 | ASSFPGTGLSPLH
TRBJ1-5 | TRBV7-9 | ASSKITGDQPQH
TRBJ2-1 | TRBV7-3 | ASSLKPSTGLAGGYEQF
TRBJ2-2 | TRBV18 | ASSPLLQDRSGELF
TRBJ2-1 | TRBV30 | AWSVPGLAVLHNEQF
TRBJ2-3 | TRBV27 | ASSLSALAGTSDTQY
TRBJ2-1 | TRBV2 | ASTDLVEQF
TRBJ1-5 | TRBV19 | ASSILGGNQPQH
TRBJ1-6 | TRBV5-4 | ASSTGQGYNSPLH
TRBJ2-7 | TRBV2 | ASSVSGRLNEQY
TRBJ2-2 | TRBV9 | ASSKASGANTGELF
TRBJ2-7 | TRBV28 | ASRRQASSYEQY
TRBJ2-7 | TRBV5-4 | ASSPEVAGTSYEQY
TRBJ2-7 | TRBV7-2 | ASSLAREGTYEQY
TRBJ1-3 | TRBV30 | AWSLSAGNTIY
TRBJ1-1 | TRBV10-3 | AISEGQGENTEAF
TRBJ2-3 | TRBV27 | ASSPRGAGGSTDTQY
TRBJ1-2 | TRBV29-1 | SVGTGGYGYT
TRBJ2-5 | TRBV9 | ASSTAAGETQY
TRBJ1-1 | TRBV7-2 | ASSLPGDRGYTEAF
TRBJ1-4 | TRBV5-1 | ASSPRDKTSATNEKLF
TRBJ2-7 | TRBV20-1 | SARHSYEQY
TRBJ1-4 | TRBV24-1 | ATSPGLANEKLF
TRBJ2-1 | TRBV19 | ASSIAGVPNNEQF
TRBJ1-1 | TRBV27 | ASSLVPQGNTEAF
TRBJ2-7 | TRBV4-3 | ASSSLDGGRAYEQY
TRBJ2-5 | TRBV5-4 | ASRPGRAATETQY
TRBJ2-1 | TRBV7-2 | ASSFERGGNEQF
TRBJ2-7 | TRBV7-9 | ASSHHSGKYIYEQY
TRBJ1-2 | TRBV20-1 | SASKGVDYGYT
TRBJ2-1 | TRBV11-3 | ASSPSGSAYNEQF